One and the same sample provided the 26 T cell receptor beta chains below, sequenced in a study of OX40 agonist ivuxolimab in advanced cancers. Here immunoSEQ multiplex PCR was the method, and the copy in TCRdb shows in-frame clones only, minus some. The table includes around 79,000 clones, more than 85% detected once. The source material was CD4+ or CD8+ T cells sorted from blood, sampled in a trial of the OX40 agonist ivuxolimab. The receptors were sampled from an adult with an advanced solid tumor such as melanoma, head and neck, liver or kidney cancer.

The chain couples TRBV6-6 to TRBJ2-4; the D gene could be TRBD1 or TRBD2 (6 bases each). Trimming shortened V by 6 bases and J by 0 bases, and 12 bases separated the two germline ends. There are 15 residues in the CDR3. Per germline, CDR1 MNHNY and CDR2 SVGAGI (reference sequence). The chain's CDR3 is CASRTPGAAKNIQYF. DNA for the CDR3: TGTGCCAGCAGAACACCGGGGGCAGCCAAAAACATTCAGTACTTC.

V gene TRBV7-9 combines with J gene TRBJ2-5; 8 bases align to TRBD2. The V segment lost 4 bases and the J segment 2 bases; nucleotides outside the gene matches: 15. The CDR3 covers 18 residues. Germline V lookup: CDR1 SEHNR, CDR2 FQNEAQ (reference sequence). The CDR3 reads CASSSTSGRKRGQETQYF. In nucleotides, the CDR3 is TGTGCCAGCAGCTCAACCTCGGGTAGGAAGCGGGGGCAAGAGACCCAGTACTTC. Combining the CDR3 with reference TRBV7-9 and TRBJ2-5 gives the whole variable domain DTGVSQNPRHKITKRGQNVTFRCDPISEHNRLYWYRQTLGQGPEFLTYFQNEAQLEKSRLLSDRFSAERPKGSFSTLEIQRTEQGDSAMYLCASSSTSGRKRGQETQYFGPGTRLLVL.

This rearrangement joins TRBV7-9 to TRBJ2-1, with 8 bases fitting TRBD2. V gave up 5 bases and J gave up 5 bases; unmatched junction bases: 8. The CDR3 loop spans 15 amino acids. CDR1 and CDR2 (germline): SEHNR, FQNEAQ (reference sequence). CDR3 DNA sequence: TGTGCCAGCAGCCCGGCGGGCGGGGGGAACAATGAGCAGTTCTTC. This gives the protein CASSPAGGGNNEQFF.

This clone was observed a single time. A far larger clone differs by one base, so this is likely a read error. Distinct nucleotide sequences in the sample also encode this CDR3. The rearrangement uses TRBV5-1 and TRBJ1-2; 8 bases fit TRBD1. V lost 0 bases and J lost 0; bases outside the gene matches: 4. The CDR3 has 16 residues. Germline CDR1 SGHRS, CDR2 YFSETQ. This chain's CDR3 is CASSLGTGLANYGYTF. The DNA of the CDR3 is TGCGCCAGCAGCTTGGGGACAGGGTTAGCTAACTATGGCTACACCTTC.

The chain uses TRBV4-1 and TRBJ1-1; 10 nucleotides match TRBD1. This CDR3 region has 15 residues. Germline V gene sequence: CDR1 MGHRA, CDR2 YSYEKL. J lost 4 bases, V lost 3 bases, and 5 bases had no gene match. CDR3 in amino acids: CASSQRQGAPTEAFF. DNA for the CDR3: TGCGCCAGCAGCCAGAGACAGGGGGCGCCCACTGAAGCTTTCTTT.

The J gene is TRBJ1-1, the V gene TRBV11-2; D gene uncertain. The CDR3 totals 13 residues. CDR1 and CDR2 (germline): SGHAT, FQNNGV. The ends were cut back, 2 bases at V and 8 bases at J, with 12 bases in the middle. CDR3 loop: CASSLKITGEAFF. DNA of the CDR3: TGTGCCAGCAGCTTAAAAATCACGGGCGAAGCTTTCTTT.

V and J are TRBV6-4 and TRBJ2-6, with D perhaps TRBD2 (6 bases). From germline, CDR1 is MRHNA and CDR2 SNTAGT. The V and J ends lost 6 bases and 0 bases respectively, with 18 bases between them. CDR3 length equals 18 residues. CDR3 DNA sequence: TGTGCCAGCAGCCCCACAGGCCCGGGACTCTCTGGGGCCAACGTCCTGACTTTC. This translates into CASSPTGPGLSGANVLTF.

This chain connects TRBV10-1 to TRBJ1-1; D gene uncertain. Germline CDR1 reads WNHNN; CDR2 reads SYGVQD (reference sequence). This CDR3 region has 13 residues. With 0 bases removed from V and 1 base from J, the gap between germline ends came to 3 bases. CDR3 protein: CASSESTNTEAFF. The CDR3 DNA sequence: TGCGCCAGCAGTGAGTCCACGAACACTGAAGCTTTCTTT.

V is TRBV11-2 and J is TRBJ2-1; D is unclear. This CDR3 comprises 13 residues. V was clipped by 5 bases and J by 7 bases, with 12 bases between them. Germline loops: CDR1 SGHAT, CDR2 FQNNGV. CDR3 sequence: CASSLHTANEQFF. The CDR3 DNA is TGTGCCAGCAGCCTACACACGGCGAATGAGCAGTTCTTC. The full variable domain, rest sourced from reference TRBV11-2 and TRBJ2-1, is EAGVAQSPRYKIIEKRQSVAFWCNPISGHATLYWYQQILGQGPKLLIQFQNNGVVDDSQLPKDRFSAERLKGVDSTLKIQPAKLEDSAVYLCASSLHTANEQFFGPGTRLTVL.

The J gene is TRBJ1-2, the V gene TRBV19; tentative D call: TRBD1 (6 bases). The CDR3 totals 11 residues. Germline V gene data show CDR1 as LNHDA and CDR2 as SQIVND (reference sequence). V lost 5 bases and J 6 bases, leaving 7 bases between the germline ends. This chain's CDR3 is CASSQGNGYTF. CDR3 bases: TGTGCCAGTAGTCAGGGGAATGGCTACACCTTC.

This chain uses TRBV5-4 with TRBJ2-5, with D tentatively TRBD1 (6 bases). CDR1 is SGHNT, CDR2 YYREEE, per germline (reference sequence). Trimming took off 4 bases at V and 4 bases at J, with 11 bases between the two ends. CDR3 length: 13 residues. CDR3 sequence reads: CASSLRGLETQYF. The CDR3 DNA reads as TGTGCCAGCAGCCTCAGGGGTCTAGAGACCCAGTACTTC.

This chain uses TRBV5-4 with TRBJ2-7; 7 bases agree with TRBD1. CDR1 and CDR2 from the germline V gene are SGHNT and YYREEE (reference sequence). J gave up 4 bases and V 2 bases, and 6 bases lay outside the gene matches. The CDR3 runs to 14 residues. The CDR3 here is CASSFYGTAYEQYF. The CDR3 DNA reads TGTGCCAGCAGCTTTTACGGGACAGCATACGAGCAGTACTTC.

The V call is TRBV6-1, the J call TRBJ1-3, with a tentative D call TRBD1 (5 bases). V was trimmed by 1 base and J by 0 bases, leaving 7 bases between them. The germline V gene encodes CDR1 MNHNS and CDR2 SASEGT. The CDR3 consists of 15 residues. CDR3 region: CASSEVDSSGNTIYF. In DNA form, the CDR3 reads TGTGCCAGCAGTGAAGTTGACAGCTCTGGAAACACCATATATTTT.

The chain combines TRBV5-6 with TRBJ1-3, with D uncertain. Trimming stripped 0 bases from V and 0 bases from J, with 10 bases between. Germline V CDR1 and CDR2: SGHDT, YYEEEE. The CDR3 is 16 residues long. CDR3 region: CASSLGAAGSGNTIYF. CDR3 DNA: TGTGCCAGCAGCTTGGGGGCGGCGGGCTCTGGAAACACCATATATTTT.

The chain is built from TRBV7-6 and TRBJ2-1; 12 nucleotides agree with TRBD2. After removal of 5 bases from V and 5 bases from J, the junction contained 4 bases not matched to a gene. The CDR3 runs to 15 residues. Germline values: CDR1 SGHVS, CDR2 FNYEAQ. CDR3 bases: TGTGCCAGCAGCCCTAGCGGGGGGGCCGACAATGAGCAGTTCTTC. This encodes CASSPSGGADNEQFF.

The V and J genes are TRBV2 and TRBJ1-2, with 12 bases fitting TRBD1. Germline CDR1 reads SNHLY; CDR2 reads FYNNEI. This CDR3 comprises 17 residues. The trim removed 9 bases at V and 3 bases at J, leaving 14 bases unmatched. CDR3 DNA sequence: TGTGCCAGTTTCTCCGGGGACAGGGGGCGAGATTACTATGGCTACACCTTC. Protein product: CASFSGDRGRDYYGYTF.

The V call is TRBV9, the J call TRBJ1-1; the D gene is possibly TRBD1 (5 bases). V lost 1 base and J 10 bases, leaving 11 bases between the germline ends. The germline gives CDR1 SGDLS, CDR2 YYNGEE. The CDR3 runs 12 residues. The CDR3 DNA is TGTGCCAGCAGCGTATTGGGGGATGCAGCTTTCTTT. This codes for CASSVLGDAAFF.

CDR3 loop: CASTITGQTPTNEKLFF. CDR3 DNA sequence: TGTGCCAGCACTATAACTGGACAGACACCAACTAATGAAAAACTGTTTTTT. The chain is built from TRBV14 and TRBJ1-4, with TRBD1 as a possible D gene (6 bases). V gave up 7 bases and J gave up 0 bases, with 18 bases separating them. There are 17 residues in the CDR3. Germline CDR1 and CDR2: SGHDN and FVKESK.

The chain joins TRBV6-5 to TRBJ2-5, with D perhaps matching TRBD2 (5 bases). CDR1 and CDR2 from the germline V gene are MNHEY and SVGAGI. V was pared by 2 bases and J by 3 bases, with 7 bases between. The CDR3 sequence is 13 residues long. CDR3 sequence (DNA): TGTGCCAGCAGTTACGGTAGCGAAGAGACCCAGTACTTC. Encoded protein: CASSYGSEETQYF.

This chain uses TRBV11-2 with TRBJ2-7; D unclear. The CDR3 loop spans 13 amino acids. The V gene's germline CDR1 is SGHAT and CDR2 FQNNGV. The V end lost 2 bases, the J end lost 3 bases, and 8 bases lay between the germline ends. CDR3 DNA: TGTGCCAGCAGCTTAAGCAGATACTACGAGCAGTACTTC. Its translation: CASSLSRYYEQYF. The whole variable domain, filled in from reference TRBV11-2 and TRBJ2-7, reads EAGVAQSPRYKIIEKRQSVAFWCNPISGHATLYWYQQILGQGPKLLIQFQNNGVVDDSQLPKDRFSAERLKGVDSTLKIQPAKLEDSAVYLCASSLSRYYEQYFGPGTRLTVT.

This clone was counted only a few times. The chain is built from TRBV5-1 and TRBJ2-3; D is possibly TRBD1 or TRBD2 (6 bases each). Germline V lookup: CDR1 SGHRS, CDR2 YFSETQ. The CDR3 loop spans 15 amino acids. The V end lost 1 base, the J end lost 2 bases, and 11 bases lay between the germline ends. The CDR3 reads CASSLWGASTDTQYF. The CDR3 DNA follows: TGCGCCAGCAGCTTGTGGGGGGCGTCCACAGATACGCAGTATTTT.

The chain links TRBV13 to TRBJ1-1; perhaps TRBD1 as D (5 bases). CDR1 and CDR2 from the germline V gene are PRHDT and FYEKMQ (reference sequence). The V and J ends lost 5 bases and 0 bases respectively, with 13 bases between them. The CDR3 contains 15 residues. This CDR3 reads CASSPDGTMNTEAFF. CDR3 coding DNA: TGTGCCAGCAGCCCGGATGGGACGATGAACACTGAAGCTTTCTTT.

The chain's CDR3 is CASSSGGYGYTF. CDR3 in DNA: TGTGCCAGCAGTTCAGGGGGGTACGGCTACACCTTC. The chain uses TRBV27 and TRBJ1-2, with TRBD1 matching 7 bases. The CDR3 consists of 12 residues. The V gene end was trimmed by 4 bases and the J gene end by 8 bases; junction bases not matched to a gene: 4. Germline CDR1 is MNHEY and CDR2 is SMNVEV (reference sequence).

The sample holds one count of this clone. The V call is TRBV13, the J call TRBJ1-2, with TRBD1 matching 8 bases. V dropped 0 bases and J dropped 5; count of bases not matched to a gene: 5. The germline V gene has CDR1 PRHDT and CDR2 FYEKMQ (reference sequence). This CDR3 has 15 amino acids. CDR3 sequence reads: CASSLGAGGAYGYTF. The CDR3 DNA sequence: TGTGCCAGCAGCTTAGGCGCAGGGGGCGCATATGGCTACACCTTC.

The CDR3 loop reads CASSFPLSGGEGDEQFF. In nucleotides, the CDR3 is TGTGCCAGCAGCTTTCCCCTTAGCGGGGGGGAAGGGGATGAGCAGTTCTTC. V usage is TRBV9 and J usage is TRBJ2-1; 11 positions match TRBD2. This CDR3 has 17 amino acids. CDR1 is SGDLS and CDR2 is YYNGEE in the germline V gene. The trim removed 4 bases at V and 8 bases at J, leaving 14 bases unmatched. Full variable domain (rest looked up from reference TRBV9 and TRBJ2-1): DSGVTQTPKHLITATGQRVTLRCSPRSGDLSVYWYQQSLDQGLQFLIQYYNGEERAKGNILERFSAQQFPDLHSELNLSSLELGDSALYFCASSFPLSGGEGDEQFFGPGTRLTVL.

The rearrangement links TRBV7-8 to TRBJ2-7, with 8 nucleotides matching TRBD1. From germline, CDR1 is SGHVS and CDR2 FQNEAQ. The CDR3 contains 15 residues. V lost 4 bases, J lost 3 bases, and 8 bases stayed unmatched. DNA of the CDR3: TGTGCCAGCAGCTACACCGGGACAGGCGGCTACGAGCAGTACTTC. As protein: CASSYTGTGGYEQYF.